This T cell receptor beta chain stems from a study of early stage breast cancer tumors. Study as a whole: The ER+/PR+/HER2- tumors included fewer than ten ductal and a handful of lobular carcinomas. Samples were sequenced at approximately 9-fold average coverage.

Germline CDR1 reads GTSNPN; CDR2 reads SVGIG (reference sequence). The junction had 6 bases not matched to a gene; V was cut back by 3 bases and J by 9 bases. The CDR3 totals 14 residues. This clone was detected only a few times. Tumor samples used roughly 20-50 mg of diced tissue. Blood replicates held 0.5 ug DNA, tumor or normal breast about 1.5 ug, two each. Profiled with immunoSEQ multiplex PCR; TCRdb holds only in-frame clones, not every one. The table records roughly 30,000 clones, roughly three fifths of them present only once. The chain employs TRBV30 and TRBJ2-1, with TRBD2 matching over 12 bases. The receptor was derived from a person in their fifties with breast cancer. Sequencing was performed on breast tumor tissue. The CDR3 sequence is CAWSGLAGGGEQFF. For the CDR3, the DNA is TGTGCCTGGAGCGGGCTAGCGGGAGGGGGTGAGCAGTTCTTC.